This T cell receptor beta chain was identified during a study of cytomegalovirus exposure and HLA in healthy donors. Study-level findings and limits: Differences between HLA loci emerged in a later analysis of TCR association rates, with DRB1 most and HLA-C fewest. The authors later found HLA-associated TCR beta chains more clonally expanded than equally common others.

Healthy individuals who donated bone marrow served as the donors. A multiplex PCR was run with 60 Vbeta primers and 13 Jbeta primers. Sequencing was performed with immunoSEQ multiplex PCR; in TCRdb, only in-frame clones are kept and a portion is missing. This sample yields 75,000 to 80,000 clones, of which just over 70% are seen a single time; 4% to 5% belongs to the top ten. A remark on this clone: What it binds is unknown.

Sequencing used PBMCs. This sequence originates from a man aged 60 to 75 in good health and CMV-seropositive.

In DNA form, the CDR3 reads TGTGCCAGCAGTTTAGTAGGGGCCAGGGGGCGGGGCTATGGCTACACCTTC. Translating it yields CASSLVGARGRGYGYTF. V gene TRBV28 combines with J gene TRBJ1-2, with 8 nucleotides matching TRBD1. Per the germline V gene, CDR1 is MDHEN and CDR2 is SYDVKM. This CDR3 is built from 17 residues. Germline trimming cut 2 bases from V and 4 bases from J; bases unmatched to any gene: 12.